This T cell receptor beta chain was found in a study of blood T cells in healthy people across ages. Study details: Per every two T cells, about one barcoded beta molecule was captured by template switching.

With regard to this clonotype: The antigen is undetermined.

There are 18 residues in the CDR3. CDR1 and CDR2 from the germline V gene are DFQATT and SNEGSKA (reference sequence). V lost 3 bases to trimming and J lost 0 bases; unmatched junction nucleotides: 16. The study, taken as a whole, reports: The long-lived group displayed more naive CD4+ cells, plus higher diversity, than the aged donors did.

The second PCR ran about 7 to 12 cycles with a sample-barcoded 5' primer and J-beta primers. All samples gave at least 3 million CDR3-containing paired-end reads. A single record per CDR3 protein comes from TCRdb applying MiXCR to the 5' RACE reads. Among hundreds of thousands of distinct CDR3 sequences listed, around 54% were seen once. There were at least 5.5 micrograms of total RNA extracted from every sample. The sequence was collected from a man between 60 and 70 years old in good health. Material: blood. This chain connects TRBV20-1 to TRBJ2-7, with TRBD1 identical over 8 bases. The CDR3 nucleotides are TGCAGTGCTAGGGGAACACCTGACAGGGGCCTATTCTCCTACGAGCAGTACTTC. Amino acid sequence: CSARGTPDRGLFSYEQYF.